A selection of T cell receptor beta chains follows, all from one sample in a study of blood T cell repertoires in COVID-19. Sequencing used immunoSEQ multiplex PCR; TCRdb keeps in-frame clones, though not all of them. The profile shows a few hundred thousand clones, 83% of them singletons. The sequenced sample was PBMCs or T cells enriched from blood (not recorded which). The receptor source for this set is a woman aged 50 to 65 who had recovered from COVID-19. Both conserved end residues are part of each CDR3. The D gene is left open where the match is weak. Clone size is given for some rows only: seen once, a few or many times, or a class if the clone is expanded.

clone size	V gene	J gene	D gene	CDR3 DNA	CDR3 protein
few	TRBV13	TRBJ2-2	NA	TGTGCCAGCAGCCCCACGACAGGAGATAACACCGGGGAGCTGTTTTTT	CASSPTTGDNTGELFF
NA	TRBV11-2	TRBJ1-2	NA	TGTGCCAGCAGCATGGATGGGCAGAGCTATGGCTACACCTTC	CASSMDGQSYGYTF
NA	TRBV7-9	TRBJ2-5	NA	TGTGCCAGCAGCTTAGGAGGTACAGGGAGCCCAGGGTACTTC	CASSLGGTGSPGYF
once	TRBV5-6	TRBJ2-5	TRBD2	TGTGCCAGCAGCCCAGGGGTATTAGCGGGAACAGAGACCCAGTACTTC	CASSPGVLAGTETQYF
NA	TRBV27	TRBJ1-1	NA	TGTGCCAGCAGCCCTACTGGGGGGACTGAAGCTTTCTTT	CASSPTGGTEAFF
NA	TRBV10-3	TRBJ1-5	NA	TGTGCCATCGGGCAGCACAATCAGCCCCAGCATTTT	CAIGQHNQPQHF
NA	TRBV6-2/TRBV6-3	TRBJ2-1	NA	TGTGCCAGCAGTTACTACACAGGGTACAATGAGCAGTTCTTC	CASSYYTGYNEQFF
NA	TRBV9	TRBJ1-1	NA	TGTGCCAGCAGCGGCGGGAGGATGAACACTGAAGCTTTCTTT	CASSGGRMNTEAFF
NA	TRBV7-3	TRBJ2-2	NA	TGTGCCAGCAGCTTACTCTCGACCGGGGAGCTGTTTTTT	CASSLLSTGELFF
NA	TRBV7-2	TRBJ2-3	NA	TGTGCCAGCCGTGGGTCACAGGGCACAGATACGCAGTATTTT	CASRGSQGTDTQYF
few	TRBV5-8	TRBJ2-3	NA	TGTGCCAGCAGCTTGCTTTCAGGGGCGGCAGATACGCAGTATTTT	CASSLLSGAADTQYF